This T cell receptor (beta chain) was identified in a study of T cells in tuberculosis. Time point noted: new active TB diagnosis, blood taken before or within 7 days of starting treatment. This CDR3 comprises 16 residues. V lost 4 bases to trimming and J lost 2 bases, with 13 bases between them. The germline CDR1 and CDR2 sequences are SGHRS and YFSETQ. Only in-frame clones appear in the TCRdb table, and some are missing; sequencing was by immunoSEQ multiplex PCR. The sample lists tens of thousands of clones, more than 90% occurring once. The sample consisted of PBMCs, taken at tuberculosis diagnosis. The chain carries TRBV5-1 and TRBJ2-6; D is perhaps TRBD2 (6 bases). This TCR was sampled from an adult with tuberculosis. As DNA, the CDR3 is TGCGCCAGCAGCCCCGATACGGGGGCTGGGGCCAACGTCCTGACTTTC. Protein sequence: CASSPDTGAGANVLTF. Full variable domain (missing parts from reference TRBV5-1 and TRBJ2-6): KAGVTQTPRYLIKTRGQQVTLSCSPISGHRSVSWYQQTPGQGLQFLFEYFSETQRNKGNFPGRFSGRQFSNSRSEMNVSTLELGDSALYLCASSPDTGAGANVLTFGAGSRLTVL.